Following are 23 T cell receptor beta chains from one sample sequenced in a study of T cells in localized non-small cell lung cancer. Some clones are missing from TCRdb's copy, which holds only in-frame ones; the method was immunoSEQ multiplex PCR. The sample includes around 21,000 clones, approximately 88% of them seen just once. The sequencing used peripheral blood, collected before any cancer treatment. The receptor source for this set is a male donor older than 55 with stage I lung adenocarcinoma.

This chain joins TRBV14 and TRBJ2-2; D possibly corresponds to TRBD2 (6 bases). The V gene's germline CDR1 is SGHDN and CDR2 FVKESK. The CDR3 has 16 amino acids. V was clipped by 5 bases and J by 5 bases, with 18 bases between them. The CDR3 sequence: CASSRRVPTGTGELFF. The CDR3 DNA is TGTGCCAGCAGCAGGAGGGTCCCTACGGGAACCGGGGAGCTGTTTTTT.

The rearrangement joins TRBV18 to TRBJ2-5; no clear D gene. This CDR3 comprises 14 residues. Looked up from germline, CDR1 is KGHSH and CDR2 is LQKENI. Between the trimmed V and J ends, which lost 0 bases and 4 bases, there was a span of 9 bases. The CDR3 DNA follows: TGTGCCAGCTCACCACCGGCGTACAGAGAGACCCAGTACTTC. Translation: CASSPPAYRETQYF.

The chain links TRBV18 to TRBJ2-1; TRBD1 matches at 7 bases. Germline values: CDR1 KGHSH, CDR2 LQKENI. The CDR3 loop spans 15 amino acids. Trimming removed 4 bases from V and 8 bases from J; junction bases left unmatched: 11. CDR3 in amino acids: CASSLRGPPFDEQFF. CDR3 nucleotide sequence: TGTGCCAGCTCACTGAGGGGGCCCCCCTTCGATGAGCAGTTCTTC.

The chain uses TRBV13 and TRBJ1-1; D is unclear. Germline V gene sequence: CDR1 PRHDT, CDR2 FYEKMQ (reference sequence). The length of the CDR3 is 12 residues. V was clipped by 6 bases and J by 5 bases, with 10 bases between them. The DNA for the CDR3 is TGTGCCAGCAGTGAAATGCGGACTGAAGCTTTCTTT. Encoded protein: CASSEMRTEAFF.

The V gene is TRBV19, the J gene TRBJ2-2; maybe TRBD1 (5 bases). V was trimmed by 7 bases and J by 2 bases, leaving 11 bases between them. Germline CDR1 reads LNHDA; CDR2 reads SQIVND (reference sequence). CDR3 length: 14 amino acids. The CDR3 bases are TGTGCCAGTAATAGAGACAGAAACACCGGGGAGCTGTTTTTT. It encodes CASNRDRNTGELFF.

V and J are TRBV11-3 and TRBJ2-7; D is possibly TRBD2 (7 bases). Trimming stripped 4 bases from V and 4 bases from J, with 17 bases between. CDR1 SGHNT and CDR2 YENEEA come from the germline V gene. The CDR3 covers 15 residues. The CDR3 DNA follows: TGTGCCAGCAGCTCCGAGGCGGGGGCCGTTTACGAGCAGTACTTC. This encodes CASSSEAGAVYEQYF.

The gene calls are TRBV5-8 and TRBJ2-7; tentative D call: TRBD1 (5 bases). The germline V and J ends were trimmed by 4 bases and 4 bases, with 6 bases remaining between them. CDR1 and CDR2 (germline): SGHTS, YDEGEE. This CDR3 comprises 11 residues. CDR3 protein: CASSGAYEQYF. The DNA of the CDR3 is TGTGCCAGCAGCGGGGCTTACGAGCAGTACTTC.

The chain employs TRBV7-6 and TRBJ2-7; possibly TRBD1 or TRBD2 for D (5 bases each). Trimming pared 5 bases from V and 1 base from J, leaving 15 bases between. Germline V gene data show CDR1 as SGHVS and CDR2 as FNYEAQ. The CDR3 loop spans 15 amino acids. Here the CDR3 DNA reads TGTGCCAGCAGCCACAGGCCCGAGGGATCCTACGAGCAGTACTTC. Its translation: CASSHRPEGSYEQYF.

The chain employs TRBV29-1 and TRBJ1-1; 9 bases agree with TRBD1. The germline V gene encodes CDR1 SQVTM and CDR2 ANQGSEA. J lost 0 bases, V lost 4 bases, and 0 bases had no gene match. The CDR3 extends over 13 amino acids. CDR3 sequence (DNA): TGCAGCGTTGGGACAGGGGTGAACACTGAAGCTTTCTTT. Translated, it gives CSVGTGVNTEAFF.

The V gene is TRBV5-1, the J gene TRBJ2-1; D possibly matches TRBD1 or TRBD2 (5 bases each). V was clipped by 0 bases and J by 6 bases, with 7 bases between them. Per germline, CDR1 SGHRS and CDR2 YFSETQ. The CDR3 is 13 residues long. Here the CDR3 reads CASSLGGVNEQFF. DNA for the CDR3: TGCGCCAGCAGCTTGGGAGGGGTCAATGAGCAGTTCTTC.

This clone came up once. The gene calls are TRBV4-2 and TRBJ2-1; the D gene is possibly TRBD2 (7 bases). Germline CDR1 LGHNA, CDR2 YNFKEQ. Trimming stripped 5 bases from V and 7 bases from J, with 15 bases between. This CDR3 contains 14 residues. CDR3 sequence: CASSSGEGGNEQFF. For the CDR3, the DNA is TGTGCCAGCAGCTCAGGGGAGGGTGGGAATGAGCAGTTCTTC.

The rearrangement joins TRBV7-9 to TRBJ2-1; the match to TRBD2 covers 10 bases. The CDR3 runs to 13 residues. Germline CDR1 reads SEHNR; CDR2 reads FQNEAQ (reference sequence). Trimming took 8 bases from V and 10 from J; bases not matched to a gene: 8. CDR3 sequence reads: CASVLAGDGEQFF. The CDR3 DNA reads as TGTGCCAGCGTCCTAGCGGGAGACGGCGAGCAGTTCTTC.

A note on this clone: The junction departs from the called germline gene at one end, perhaps through a read error. The gene calls are TRBV5-4 and TRBJ2-7, with a possible D match to TRBD2 (7 bases). The germline V gene encodes CDR1 SGHNT and CDR2 YYREEE (reference sequence). This CDR3 is 15 amino acids long. The CDR3 reads CASRLEGGGPGEQYF. The CDR3 nucleotides read TGTGCCAGCAGGTTGGAGGGGGGAGGGCCCGGCGAGCAGTACTTC.

This clone was seen only a few times. The chain employs TRBV29-1 and TRBJ1-2, with D possibly being TRBD1 (6 bases). CDR3 length equals 12 residues. Germline CDR1 SQVTM, CDR2 ANQGSEA. Trimming left V 3 bases short and J 4 bases short, with 9 bases between. CDR3 bases: TGCAGCGTTGAGGAGGGGGGCTATGGCTACACCTTC. It codes for CSVEEGGYGYTF.

The rearrangement joins TRBV7-9 to TRBJ1-2; D gene ambiguous. Germline loops: CDR1 SEHNR, CDR2 FQNEAQ (reference sequence). The length of the CDR3 is 11 residues. V was trimmed by 0 bases and J by 7 bases, leaving 3 bases between them. The CDR3: CASSLAGGYTF. CDR3 in DNA: TGTGCCAGCAGCTTAGCGGGTGGCTACACCTTC.

The DNA of the CDR3 is TGTGCCACCACAGGGGGCCAATGGGAGCTGTTTTTT. Its protein is CATTGGQWELFF. The V gene is TRBV6-1, the J gene TRBJ2-2; 9 bases agree with TRBD1. CDR1 MNHNS and CDR2 SASEGT come from the germline V gene. The length of the CDR3 is 12 residues. Germline trimming cut 10 bases from V and 9 bases from J; bases unmatched to any gene: 6.

The chain employs TRBV6-4 and TRBJ2-1; 9 bases align to TRBD1. Per the germline V gene, CDR1 is MRHNA and CDR2 is SNTAGT. The length of the CDR3 is 14 residues. With 6 bases clipped from V and 9 bases from J, the junction kept 9 bases outside the gene matches. Here the CDR3 reads CASRSTGGGSEQFF. The CDR3 DNA reads as TGTGCCAGCAGATCGACAGGGGGGGGGAGTGAGCAGTTCTTC.

The gene calls are TRBV4-3 and TRBJ1-1, with a possible D match to TRBD1 (5 bases). The CDR3 length is 17 residues. CDR1 is LGHNA and CDR2 is YSLEER in the germline V gene. V dropped 5 bases and J dropped 4 bases, with 23 bases sitting between them. The CDR3 is CASSTVAPVGRLTEAFF. The CDR3 DNA reads TGCGCCAGCAGCACAGTGGCTCCGGTGGGACGGCTCACTGAAGCTTTCTTT.

The chain links TRBV7-2 to TRBJ1-2; D call uncertain. Germline V lookup: CDR1 SGHTA, CDR2 FQGNSA. Deletions cut 0 bases from V and 2 bases from J, with 7 bases between. The CDR3 contains 14 residues. The CDR3: CASSLAGQNYGYTF. In DNA, the CDR3 is TGTGCCAGCAGCTTAGCCGGGCAAAACTATGGCTACACCTTC.

The chain joins TRBV7-2 to TRBJ1-1; no firm D call. Trimming shortened V by 5 bases and J by 4 bases, and 23 bases separated the two germline ends. This CDR3 comprises 17 residues. Per germline, CDR1 SGHTA and CDR2 FQGNSA. The DNA for the CDR3 is TGTGCCAGCAGCCCTAGCCGCCGCGGAGGGAGACGCACTGAAGCTTTCTTT. This gives the protein CASSPSRRGGRRTEAFF.

The CDR3 loop reads CASTRGSGANVLTF. CDR3 sequence (DNA): TGTGCCAGCACCAGGGGTTCTGGGGCCAACGTCCTGACTTTC. This chain connects TRBV6-5 to TRBJ2-6; weak D call: TRBD1 (6 bases). V gave up 7 bases and J gave up 1 base, with 8 bases separating them. Looked up from germline, CDR1 is MNHEY and CDR2 is SVGAGI. This CDR3 has 14 residues.

The V gene is TRBV20-1, the J gene TRBJ1-1; D remains unclear. The V and J ends lost 5 bases and 10 bases respectively, with 5 bases between them. CDR1 and CDR2 (germline): DFQATT, SNEGSKA (reference sequence). The CDR3 contains 8 residues. The CDR3 spells CSASRAFF. The DNA of the CDR3 is TGCAGTGCTTCCAGAGCTTTCTTT.

J is TRBJ2-7 and V is TRBV7-2; no clear D. CDR3 length: 15 residues. The germline V and J ends were trimmed by 5 bases and 0 bases, with 14 bases remaining between them. Germline V gene lookup returns CDR1 SGHTA and CDR2 FQGNSA. DNA for the CDR3: TGTGCCAGCAGCCACCTGAGGCCGGGCTCCTACGAGCAGTACTTC. Encoded protein: CASSHLRPGSYEQYF. Combining the CDR3 with reference TRBV7-2 and TRBJ2-7 gives the whole variable domain GAGVSQSPSNKVTEKGKDVELRCDPISGHTALYWYRQSLGQGLEFLIYFQGNSAPDKSGLPSDRFSAERTGGSVSTLTIQRTQQEDSAVYLCASSHLRPGSYEQYFGPGTRLTVT.